Listed here is a single TCR beta chain. The target antigen is unknown. Amplified TCR beta CDR3 regions derived from RNA transcripts. The TCR CDR3 was amplified in a first-round RT-PCR using the HTBI primer set. TCRdb processed the multiplex PCR reads anew with MiXCR; each CDR3 protein has one entry. The data show 500,000 to 600,000 distinct CDR3 sequences, 15% to 20% seen once. The germline gives CDR1 LNHDA, CDR2 SQIVND (reference sequence). This CDR3 is 17 amino acids long. V gave up 4 bases and J gave up 0 bases, with 16 bases separating them. Thyroid ultrasound and orbital computed tomography, with clinical symptoms and serum thyroxine and TRAb, informed diagnoses. The PBMCs had their origin in 7.5 to 10 ml of fresh peripheral blood. The data derive from a study of T cells in Graves' hyperthyroidism and ophthalmopathy. About the study: Peripheral blood draws took place at initial diagnosis, ahead of any treatment.

Notes on the study in general: Most expanded thyroid clonotypes above 0.001 also appeared in blood.

V is TRBV19 and J is TRBJ2-1; possible D gene TRBD2, 6 bases. The source is a man aged 40-50 years with Graves' ophthalmopathy. Sequences were obtained from blood. The CDR3 DNA is TGTGCCAGTAGTACCCACGGCCGACTAGGCTCCTACAATGAGCAGTTCTTC. Protein: CASSTHGRLGSYNEQFF.